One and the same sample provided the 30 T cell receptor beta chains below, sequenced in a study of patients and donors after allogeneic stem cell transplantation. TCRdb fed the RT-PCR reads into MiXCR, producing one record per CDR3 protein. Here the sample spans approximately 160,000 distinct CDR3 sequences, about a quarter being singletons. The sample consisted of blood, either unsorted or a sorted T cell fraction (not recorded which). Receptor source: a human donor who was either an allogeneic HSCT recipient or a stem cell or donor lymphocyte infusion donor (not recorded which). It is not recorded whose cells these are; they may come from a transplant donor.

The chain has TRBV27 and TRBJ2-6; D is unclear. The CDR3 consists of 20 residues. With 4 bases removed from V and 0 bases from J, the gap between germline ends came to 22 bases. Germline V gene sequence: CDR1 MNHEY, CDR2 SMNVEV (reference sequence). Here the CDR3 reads CASSSYASSRHLSGANVLTF. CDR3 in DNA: TGTGCCAGCAGTTCGTACGCCAGTTCGAGACACCTCTCTGGGGCCAACGTCCTGACTTTC.

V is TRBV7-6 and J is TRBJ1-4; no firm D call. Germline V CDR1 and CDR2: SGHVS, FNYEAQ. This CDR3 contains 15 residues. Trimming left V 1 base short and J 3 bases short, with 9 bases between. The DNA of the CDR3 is TGTGCCAGCAGCTTAGTGGAGGCGGCTAATGAAAAACTGTTTTTT. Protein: CASSLVEAANEKLFF. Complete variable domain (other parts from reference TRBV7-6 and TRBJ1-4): GAGVSQSPRYKVTKRGQDVALRCDPISGHVSLYWYRQALGQGPEFLTYFNYEAQQDKSGLPNDRFSAERPEGSISTLTIQRTEQRDSAMYRCASSLVEAANEKLFFGSGTQLSVL.

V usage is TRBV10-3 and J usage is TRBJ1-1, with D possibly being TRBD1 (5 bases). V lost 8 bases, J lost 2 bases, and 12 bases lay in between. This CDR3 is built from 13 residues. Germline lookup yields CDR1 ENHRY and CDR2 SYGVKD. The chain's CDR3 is CAIAWGKNTEAFF. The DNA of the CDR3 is TGTGCCATCGCCTGGGGCAAAAACACTGAAGCTTTCTTT.

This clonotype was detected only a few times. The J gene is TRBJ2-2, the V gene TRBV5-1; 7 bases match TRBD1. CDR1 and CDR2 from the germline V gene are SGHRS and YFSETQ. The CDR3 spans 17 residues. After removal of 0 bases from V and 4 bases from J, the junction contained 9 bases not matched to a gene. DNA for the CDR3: TGCGCCAGCAGCTTGGGCTTCGACAGGGTACGCACCGGGGAGCTGTTTTTT. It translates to CASSLGFDRVRTGELFF.

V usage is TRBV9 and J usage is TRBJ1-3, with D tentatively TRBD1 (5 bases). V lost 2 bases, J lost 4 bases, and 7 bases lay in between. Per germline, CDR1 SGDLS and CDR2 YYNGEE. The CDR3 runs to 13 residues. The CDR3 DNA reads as TGTGCCAGCAGCGTGGGGGTCGGAAACACCATATATTTT. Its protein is CASSVGVGNTIYF.

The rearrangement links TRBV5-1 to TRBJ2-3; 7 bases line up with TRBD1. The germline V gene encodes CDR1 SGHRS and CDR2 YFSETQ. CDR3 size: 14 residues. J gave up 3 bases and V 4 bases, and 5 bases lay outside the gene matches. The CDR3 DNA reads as TGCGCCAGCAGCCCGGGACAGCCTACAGATACGCAGTATTTT. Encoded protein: CASSPGQPTDTQYF. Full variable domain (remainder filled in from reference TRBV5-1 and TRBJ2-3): KAGVTQTPRYLIKTRGQQVTLSCSPISGHRSVSWYQQTPGQGLQFLFEYFSETQRNKGNFPGRFSGRQFSNSRSEMNVSTLELGDSALYLCASSPGQPTDTQYFGPGTRLTVL.

CDR3 coding DNA: TGCAGTGCGAATCGACAGGGGGGGGACACTGAAGCTTTCTTT. Its protein product is CSANRQGGDTEAFF. The genes are TRBV20-1 and TRBJ1-1, with 9 nucleotides matching TRBD1. The CDR3 is 14 residues long. The germline gives CDR1 DFQATT, CDR2 SNEGSKA (reference sequence). With 6 bases clipped from V and 3 bases from J, the junction kept 8 bases outside the gene matches.

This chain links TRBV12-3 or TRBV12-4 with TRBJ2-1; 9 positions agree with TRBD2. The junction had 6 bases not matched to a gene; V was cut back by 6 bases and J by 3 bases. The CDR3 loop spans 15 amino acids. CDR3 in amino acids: CASSSSGILYNEQFF. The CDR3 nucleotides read TGTGCCAGCAGCTCTAGCGGGATACTCTACAATGAGCAGTTCTTC.

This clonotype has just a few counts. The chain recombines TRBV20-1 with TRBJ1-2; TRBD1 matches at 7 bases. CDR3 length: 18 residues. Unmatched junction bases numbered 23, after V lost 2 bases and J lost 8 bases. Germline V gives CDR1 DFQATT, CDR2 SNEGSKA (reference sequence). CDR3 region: CSARNPSGVGITGEGYTF. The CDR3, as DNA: TGCAGTGCTAGAAATCCTTCAGGGGTGGGGATAACAGGGGAAGGCTACACCTTC.

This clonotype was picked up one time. The CDR3 loop is CASSQDFRTGDTNEQFF. The CDR3 DNA follows: TGCGCCAGCAGCCAAGATTTCAGGACAGGGGACACCAATGAGCAGTTCTTC. The V gene is TRBV4-1, the J gene TRBJ2-1; 9 bases are shared with TRBD1. V shed 0 bases, J shed 6 bases, and the junction held 9 bases outside the gene matches. Germline V CDR1 and CDR2: MGHRA, YSYEKL. This CDR3 is built from 17 residues.

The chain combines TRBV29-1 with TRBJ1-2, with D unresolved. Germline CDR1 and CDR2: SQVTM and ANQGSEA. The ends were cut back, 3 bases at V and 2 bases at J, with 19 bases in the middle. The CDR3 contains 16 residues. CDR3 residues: CSVEVLRRHNNYGYTF. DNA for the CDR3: TGCAGCGTTGAGGTTCTACGGAGACATAACAACTATGGCTACACCTTC.

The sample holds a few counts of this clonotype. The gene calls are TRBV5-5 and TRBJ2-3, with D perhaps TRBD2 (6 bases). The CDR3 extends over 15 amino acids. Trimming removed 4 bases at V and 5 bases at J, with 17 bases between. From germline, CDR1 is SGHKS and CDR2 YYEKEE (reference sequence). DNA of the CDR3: TGTGCCAGCAGCGGGGGGTCTAGCGCTGGAGATACGCAGTATTTT. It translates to CASSGGSSAGDTQYF.

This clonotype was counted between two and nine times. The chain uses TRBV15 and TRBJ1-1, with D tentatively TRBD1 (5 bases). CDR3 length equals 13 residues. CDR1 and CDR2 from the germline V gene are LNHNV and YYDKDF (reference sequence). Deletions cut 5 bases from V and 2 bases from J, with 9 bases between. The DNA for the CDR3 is TGTGCCACCAGCCCCGACAGAAACACTGAAGCTTTCTTT. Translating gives CATSPDRNTEAFF.

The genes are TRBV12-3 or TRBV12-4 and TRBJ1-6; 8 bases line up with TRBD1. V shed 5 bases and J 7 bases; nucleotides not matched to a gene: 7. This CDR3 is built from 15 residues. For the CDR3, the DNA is TGTGCCAGCAGTCTTGGACAGGGTGTAAATTCACCCCTCCACTTT. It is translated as CASSLGQGVNSPLHF.

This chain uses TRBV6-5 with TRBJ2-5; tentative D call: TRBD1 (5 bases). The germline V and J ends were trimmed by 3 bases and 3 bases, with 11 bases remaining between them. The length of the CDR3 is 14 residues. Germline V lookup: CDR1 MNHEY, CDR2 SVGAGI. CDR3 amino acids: CASSYAGSKETQYF. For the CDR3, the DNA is TGTGCCAGCAGTTATGCAGGGTCAAAAGAGACCCAGTACTTC.

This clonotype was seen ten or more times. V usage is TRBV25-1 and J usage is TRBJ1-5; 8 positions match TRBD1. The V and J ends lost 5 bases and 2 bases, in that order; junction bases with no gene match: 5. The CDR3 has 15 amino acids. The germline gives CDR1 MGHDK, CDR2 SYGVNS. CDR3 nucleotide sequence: TGTGCCAGCAGTAACACAGGGGGACGCAATCAGCCCCAGCATTTT. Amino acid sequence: CASSNTGGRNQPQHF. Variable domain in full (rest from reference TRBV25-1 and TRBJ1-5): EADIYQTPRYLVIGTGKKITLECSQTMGHDKMYWYQQDPGMELHLIHYSYGVNSTEKGDLSSESTVSRIRTEHFPLTLESARPSHTSQYLCASSNTGGRNQPQHFGDGTRLSIL.

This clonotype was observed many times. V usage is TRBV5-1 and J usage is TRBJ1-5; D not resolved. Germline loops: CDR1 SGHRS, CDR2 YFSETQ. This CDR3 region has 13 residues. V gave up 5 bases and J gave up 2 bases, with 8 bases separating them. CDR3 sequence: CASSLAGNQPQHF. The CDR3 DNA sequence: TGCGCCAGCAGTCTGGCGGGCAATCAGCCCCAGCATTTT.

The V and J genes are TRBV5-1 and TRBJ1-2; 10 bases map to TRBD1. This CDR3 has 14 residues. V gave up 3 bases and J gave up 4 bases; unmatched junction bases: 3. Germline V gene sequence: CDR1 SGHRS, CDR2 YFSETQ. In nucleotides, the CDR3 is TGCGCCAGCAGCTCGGGACAGGGGACCTATGGCTACACCTTC. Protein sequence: CASSSGQGTYGYTF.

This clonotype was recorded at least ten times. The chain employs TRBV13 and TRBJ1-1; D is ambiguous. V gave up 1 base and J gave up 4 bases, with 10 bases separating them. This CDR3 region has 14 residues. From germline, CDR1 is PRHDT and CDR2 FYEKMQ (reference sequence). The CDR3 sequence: CASSLVGGGTEAFF. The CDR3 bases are TGTGCCAGCAGCTTAGTGGGTGGTGGCACTGAAGCTTTCTTT.

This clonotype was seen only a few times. The CDR3 region is CASSVAEGSTEAFF. In nucleotides, the CDR3 is TGTGCCAGCAGCGTAGCTGAGGGGTCGACTGAAGCTTTCTTT. The chain joins TRBV9 to TRBJ1-1; a weak D match, TRBD1 (5 bases). Germline lookup yields CDR1 SGDLS and CDR2 YYNGEE. This CDR3 spans 14 amino acids. Trimming removed 0 bases from V and 5 bases from J, with 11 bases in between.

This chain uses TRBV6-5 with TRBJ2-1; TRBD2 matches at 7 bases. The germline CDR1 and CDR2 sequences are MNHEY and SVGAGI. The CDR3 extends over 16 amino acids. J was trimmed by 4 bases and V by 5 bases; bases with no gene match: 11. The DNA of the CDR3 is TGTGCCAGCAGTAACCCTAGCGGAGTGGGTTACAATGAGCAGTTCTTC. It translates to CASSNPSGVGYNEQFF.

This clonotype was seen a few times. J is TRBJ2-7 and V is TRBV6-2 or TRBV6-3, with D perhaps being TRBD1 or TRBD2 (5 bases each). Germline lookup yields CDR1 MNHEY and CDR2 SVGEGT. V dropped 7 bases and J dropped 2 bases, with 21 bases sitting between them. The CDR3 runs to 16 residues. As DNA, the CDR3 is TGTGCCAGCACTGCAATTCCCCCTCAGGGAGCCTACGAGCAGTACTTC. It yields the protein CASTAIPPQGAYEQYF.

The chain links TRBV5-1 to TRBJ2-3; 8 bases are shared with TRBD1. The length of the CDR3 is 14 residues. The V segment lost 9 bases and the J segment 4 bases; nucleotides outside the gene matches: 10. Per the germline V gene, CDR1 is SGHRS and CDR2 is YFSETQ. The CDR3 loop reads CATQTGVNPDTQYF. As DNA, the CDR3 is TGCGCCACCCAGACAGGGGTCAACCCAGATACGCAGTATTTT.

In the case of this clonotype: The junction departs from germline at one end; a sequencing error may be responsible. The CDR3, as DNA: TGCGCCTGCAGCCTGGGACCTTTCACTGAAGCTTTCTTT. Protein product: CACSLGPFTEAFF. The chain has TRBV4-1 and TRBJ1-1, with a possible D match to TRBD1 (5 bases). CDR3 size: 13 residues. CDR1 is MGHRA, CDR2 YSYEKL, per germline.

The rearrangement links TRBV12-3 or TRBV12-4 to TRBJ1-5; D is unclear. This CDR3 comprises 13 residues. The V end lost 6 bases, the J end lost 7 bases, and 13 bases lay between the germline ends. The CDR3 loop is CASRAGFFQPQHF. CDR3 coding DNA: TGTGCCAGCAGGGCCGGGTTTTTCCAGCCCCAGCATTTT.

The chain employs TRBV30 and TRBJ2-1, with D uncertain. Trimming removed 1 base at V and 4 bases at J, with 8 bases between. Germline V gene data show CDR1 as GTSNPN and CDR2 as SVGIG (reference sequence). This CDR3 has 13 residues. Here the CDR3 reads CAWSGEGYNEQFF. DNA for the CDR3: TGTGCCTGGAGTGGCGAAGGGTACAATGAGCAGTTCTTC.

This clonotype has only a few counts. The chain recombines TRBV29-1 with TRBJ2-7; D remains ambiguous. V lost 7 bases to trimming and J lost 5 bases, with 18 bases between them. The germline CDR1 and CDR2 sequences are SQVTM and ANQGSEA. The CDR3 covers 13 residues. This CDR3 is CSACPSRAHEQYF. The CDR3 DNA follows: TGCAGCGCCTGCCCGAGCAGAGCCCACGAGCAGTACTTC.

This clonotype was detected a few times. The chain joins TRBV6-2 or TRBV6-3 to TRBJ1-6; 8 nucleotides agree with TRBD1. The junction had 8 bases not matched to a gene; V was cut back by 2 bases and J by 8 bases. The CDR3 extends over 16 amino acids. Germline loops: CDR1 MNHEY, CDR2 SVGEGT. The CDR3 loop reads CASSYQGQGGDSPLHF. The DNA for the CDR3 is TGTGCCAGCAGTTACCAAGGACAGGGTGGGGATTCACCCCTCCACTTT.

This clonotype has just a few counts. This CDR3 is CSVEVWSRHGYTF. Here the CDR3 DNA reads TGCAGCGTTGAAGTCTGGTCTAGGCATGGCTACACCTTC. The V call is TRBV29-1, the J call TRBJ1-2, with D hard to call. Germline-derived CDR1 and CDR2 are SQVTM and ANQGSEA. The length of the CDR3 is 13 residues. The ends were cut back, 1 base at V and 6 bases at J, with 12 bases in the middle.

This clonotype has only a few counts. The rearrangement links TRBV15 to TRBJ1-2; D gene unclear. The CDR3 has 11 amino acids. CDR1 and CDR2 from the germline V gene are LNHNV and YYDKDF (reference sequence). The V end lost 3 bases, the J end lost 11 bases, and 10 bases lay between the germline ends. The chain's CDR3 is CATSRQDHYTF. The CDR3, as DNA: TGTGCCACCAGCAGGCAGGACCATTACACCTTC.